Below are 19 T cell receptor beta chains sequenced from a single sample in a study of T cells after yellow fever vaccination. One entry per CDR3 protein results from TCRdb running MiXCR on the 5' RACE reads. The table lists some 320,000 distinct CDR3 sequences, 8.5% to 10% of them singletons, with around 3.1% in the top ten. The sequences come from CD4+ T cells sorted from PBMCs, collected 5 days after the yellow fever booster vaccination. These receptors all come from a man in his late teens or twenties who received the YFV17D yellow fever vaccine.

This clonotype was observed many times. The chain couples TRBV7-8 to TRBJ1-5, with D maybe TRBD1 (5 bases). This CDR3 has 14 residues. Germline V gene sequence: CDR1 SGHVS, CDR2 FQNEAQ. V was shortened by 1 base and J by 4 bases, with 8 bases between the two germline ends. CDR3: CASSLEQVNQPQHF. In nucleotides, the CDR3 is TGTGCCAGCAGCTTAGAACAGGTGAATCAGCCCCAGCATTTT.

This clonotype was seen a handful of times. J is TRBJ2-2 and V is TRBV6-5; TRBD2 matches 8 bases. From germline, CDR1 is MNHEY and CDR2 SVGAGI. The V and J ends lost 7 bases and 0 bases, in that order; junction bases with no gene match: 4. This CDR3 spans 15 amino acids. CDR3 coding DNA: TGTGCCAGCACGCGGGGGGCGACGAACACCGGGGAGCTGTTTTTT. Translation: CASTRGATNTGELFF.

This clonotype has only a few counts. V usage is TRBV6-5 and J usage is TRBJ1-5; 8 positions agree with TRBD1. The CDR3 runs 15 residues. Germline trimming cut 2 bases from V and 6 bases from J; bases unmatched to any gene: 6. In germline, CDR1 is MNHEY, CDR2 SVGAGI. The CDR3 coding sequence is TGTGCCAGCAGTTACGCCCAGGGGGCAGGTCAGCCCCAGCATTTT. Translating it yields CASSYAQGAGQPQHF.

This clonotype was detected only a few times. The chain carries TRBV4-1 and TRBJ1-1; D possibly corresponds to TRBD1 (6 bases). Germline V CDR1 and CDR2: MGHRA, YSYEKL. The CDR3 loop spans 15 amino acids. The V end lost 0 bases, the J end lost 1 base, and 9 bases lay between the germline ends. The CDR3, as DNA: TGCGCCAGCAGCCAAGACCCACAGGGGAACACTGAAGCTTTCTTT. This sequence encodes CASSQDPQGNTEAFF.

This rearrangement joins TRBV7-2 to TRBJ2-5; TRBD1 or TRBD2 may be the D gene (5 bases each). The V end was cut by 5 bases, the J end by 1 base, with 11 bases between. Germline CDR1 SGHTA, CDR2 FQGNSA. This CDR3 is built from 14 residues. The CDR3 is CASSPGPLQETQYF. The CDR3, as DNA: TGTGCCAGCAGCCCGGGACCGCTCCAAGAGACCCAGTACTTC.

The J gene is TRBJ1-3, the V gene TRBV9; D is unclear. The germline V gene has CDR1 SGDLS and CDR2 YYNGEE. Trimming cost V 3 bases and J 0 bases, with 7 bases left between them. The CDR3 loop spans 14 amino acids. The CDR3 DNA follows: TGTGCCAGCAGCGCCGAAAGCTCTGGAAACACCATATATTTT. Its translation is CASSAESSGNTIYF.

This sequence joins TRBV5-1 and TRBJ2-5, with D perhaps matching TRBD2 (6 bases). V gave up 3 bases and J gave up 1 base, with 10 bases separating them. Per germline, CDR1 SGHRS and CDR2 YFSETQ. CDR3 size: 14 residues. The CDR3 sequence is CASSWGLIQETQYF. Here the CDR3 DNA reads TGCGCCAGCAGCTGGGGACTGATCCAAGAGACCCAGTACTTC.

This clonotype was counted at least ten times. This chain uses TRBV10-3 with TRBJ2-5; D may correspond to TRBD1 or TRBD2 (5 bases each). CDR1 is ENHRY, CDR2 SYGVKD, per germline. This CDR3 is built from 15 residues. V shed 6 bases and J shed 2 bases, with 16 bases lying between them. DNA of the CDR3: TGTGCCATCAGCCGAACACCAGAGGGGCAAGAGACCCAGTACTTC. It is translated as CAISRTPEGQETQYF.

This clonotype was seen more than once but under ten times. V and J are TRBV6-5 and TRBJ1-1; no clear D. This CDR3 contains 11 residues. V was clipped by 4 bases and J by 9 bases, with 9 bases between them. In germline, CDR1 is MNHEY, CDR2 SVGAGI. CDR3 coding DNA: TGTGCCAGCAGTTGGGCAGGAAAAGCTTTCTTT. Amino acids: CASSWAGKAFF.

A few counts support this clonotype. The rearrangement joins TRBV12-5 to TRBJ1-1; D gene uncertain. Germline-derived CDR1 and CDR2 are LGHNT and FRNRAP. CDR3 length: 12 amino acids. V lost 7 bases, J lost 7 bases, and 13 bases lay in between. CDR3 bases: TGTGCTAGTGTAGCTCTTGGGGTTGAAGCTTTCTTT. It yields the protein CASVALGVEAFF. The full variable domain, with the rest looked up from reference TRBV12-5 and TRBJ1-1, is DARVTQTPRHKVTEMGQEVTMRCQPILGHNTVFWYRQTMMQGLELLAYFRNRAPLDDSGMPKDRFSAEMPDATLATLKIQPSEPRDSAVYFCASVALGVEAFFGQGTRLTVV.

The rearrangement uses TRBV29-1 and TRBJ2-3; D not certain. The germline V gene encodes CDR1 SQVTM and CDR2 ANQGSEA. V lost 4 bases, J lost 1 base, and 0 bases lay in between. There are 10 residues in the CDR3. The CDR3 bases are TGCAGCGTTGGCACAGATACGCAGTATTTT. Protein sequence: CSVGTDTQYF.

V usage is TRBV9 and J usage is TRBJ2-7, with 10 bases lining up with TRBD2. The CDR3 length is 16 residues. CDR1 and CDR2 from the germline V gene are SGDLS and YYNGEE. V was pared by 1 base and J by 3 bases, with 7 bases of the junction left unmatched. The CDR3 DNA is TGTGCCAGCAGCGTAAGAGCGGGGGGGCCAGGCTACGAGCAGTACGTC. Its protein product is CASSVRAGGPGYEQYV.

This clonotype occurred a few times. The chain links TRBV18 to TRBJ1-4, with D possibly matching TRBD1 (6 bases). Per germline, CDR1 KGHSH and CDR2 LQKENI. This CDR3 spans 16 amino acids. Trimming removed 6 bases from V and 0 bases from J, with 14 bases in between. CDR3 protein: CASSLTDRATNEKLFF. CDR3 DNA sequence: TGTGCCAGCTCGCTGACGGACAGAGCAACTAATGAAAAACTGTTTTTT.

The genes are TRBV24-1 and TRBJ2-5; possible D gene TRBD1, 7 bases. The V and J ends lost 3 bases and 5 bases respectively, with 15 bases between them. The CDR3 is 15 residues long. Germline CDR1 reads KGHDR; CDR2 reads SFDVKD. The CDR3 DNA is TGTGCCACCAGTGATGGTAGCCAGGGGGGCGAGACCCAGTACTTC. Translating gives CATSDGSQGGETQYF.

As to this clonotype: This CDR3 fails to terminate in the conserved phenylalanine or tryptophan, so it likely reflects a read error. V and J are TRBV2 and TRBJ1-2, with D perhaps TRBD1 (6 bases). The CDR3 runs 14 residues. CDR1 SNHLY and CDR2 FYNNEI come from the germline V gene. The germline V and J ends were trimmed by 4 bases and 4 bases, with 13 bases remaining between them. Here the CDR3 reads CASSVVGGAYGYTL. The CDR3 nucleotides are TGTGCCAGCAGTGTCGTGGGGGGGGCCTATGGCTACACCTTG.

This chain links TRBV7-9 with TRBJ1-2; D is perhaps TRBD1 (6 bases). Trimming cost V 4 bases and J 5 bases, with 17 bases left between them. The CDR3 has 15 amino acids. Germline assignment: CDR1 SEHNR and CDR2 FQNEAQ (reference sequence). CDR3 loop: CASSSQGGTAYGYTF. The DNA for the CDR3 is TGTGCCAGCAGCTCTCAAGGGGGGACGGCTTATGGCTACACCTTC.

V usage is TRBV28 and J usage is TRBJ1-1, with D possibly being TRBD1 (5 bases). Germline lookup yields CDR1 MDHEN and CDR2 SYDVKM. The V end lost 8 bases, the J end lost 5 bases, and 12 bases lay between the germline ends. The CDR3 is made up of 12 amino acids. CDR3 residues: CASFLDRTEAFF. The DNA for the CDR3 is TGTGCCAGCTTTCTCGACAGAACTGAAGCTTTCTTT. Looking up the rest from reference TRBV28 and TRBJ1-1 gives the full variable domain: DVKVTQSSRYLVKRTGEKVFLECVQDMDHENMFWYRQDPGLGLRLIYFSYDVKMKEKGDIPEGYSVSREKKERFSLILESASTNQTSMYLCASFLDRTEAFFGQGTRLTVV.

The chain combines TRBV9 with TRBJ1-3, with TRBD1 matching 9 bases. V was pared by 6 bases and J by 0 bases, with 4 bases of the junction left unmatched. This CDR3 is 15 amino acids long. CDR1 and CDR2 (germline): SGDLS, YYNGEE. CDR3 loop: CASNTGGTSGNTIYF. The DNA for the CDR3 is TGTGCCAGCAACACAGGGGGCACCTCTGGAAACACCATATATTTT.

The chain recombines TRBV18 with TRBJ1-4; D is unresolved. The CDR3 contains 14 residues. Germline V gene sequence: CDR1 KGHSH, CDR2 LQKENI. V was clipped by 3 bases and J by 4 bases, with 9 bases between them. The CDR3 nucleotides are TGTGCCAGCTCACCGCCAATGTTTAATGAAAAACTGTTTTTT. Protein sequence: CASSPPMFNEKLFF.